The 5 T cell receptor beta chains below all came from one sample that was sequenced in a study of identifying expanded T cells in peripheral blood. Generated by immunoSEQ multiplex PCR, the TCRdb table keeps only in-frame clones and is missing some. This sample carries more than 80,000 clones, 70% to 90% of them seen once, and the ten largest clones take 4%. The sequenced sample was blood. These receptor sequences come from a person between 18 and 70 years old in good health.

This clone was counted once. The chain uses TRBV7-8 and TRBJ2-7, with 7 bases identical to TRBD2. V lost 1 base to trimming and J lost 3 bases; unmatched junction nucleotides: 12. Germline values: CDR1 SGHVS, CDR2 FQNEAQ. This CDR3 contains 17 residues. In DNA form, the CDR3 reads TGTGCCAGCAGCTTAGATTCCTGGGAGGGTAGTCGCTACGAGCAGTACTTC. Residues: CASSLDSWEGSRYEQYF.

The CDR3 nucleotides are TGTGCCAGCAGCTTAGGAGCTTACGAGCAGTACTTC. Translating it yields CASSLGAYEQYF. The chain is built from TRBV7-8 and TRBJ2-7; D gene uncertain. The germline CDR1 and CDR2 sequences are SGHVS and FQNEAQ. V gave up 1 base and J gave up 4 bases, with 5 bases separating them. The CDR3 runs to 12 residues.

J is TRBJ2-2 and V is TRBV6-1, with D unresolved. In germline, CDR1 is MNHNS, CDR2 SASEGT. The CDR3 consists of 14 residues. Trimming removed 0 bases at V and 4 bases at J, with 6 bases between. The DNA for the CDR3 is TGTGCCAGCAGTGAAGCGCTCGCCACCGGGGAGCTGTTTTTT. Translation gives CASSEALATGELFF.

The chain has TRBV5-1 and TRBJ1-1, with TRBD1 identical over 7 bases. Germline V gene sequence: CDR1 SGHRS, CDR2 YFSETQ. Trimming removed 0 bases from V and 0 bases from J; junction bases left unmatched: 5. The CDR3 contains 16 residues. For the CDR3, the DNA is TGCGCCAGCAGCTTGGGGGGGACAGTGATGAACACTGAAGCTTTCTTT. This translates into CASSLGGTVMNTEAFF.

This rearrangement joins TRBV7-2 to TRBJ1-5; possible D gene TRBD1, 5 bases. V lost 1 base and J 1 base, leaving 11 bases between the germline ends. Germline values: CDR1 SGHTA, CDR2 FQGNSA. CDR3 size: 16 residues. The CDR3 sequence: CASSLEWGGSNQPQHF. As DNA, the CDR3 is TGTGCCAGCAGCTTAGAATGGGGGGGAAGCAATCAGCCCCAGCATTTT.